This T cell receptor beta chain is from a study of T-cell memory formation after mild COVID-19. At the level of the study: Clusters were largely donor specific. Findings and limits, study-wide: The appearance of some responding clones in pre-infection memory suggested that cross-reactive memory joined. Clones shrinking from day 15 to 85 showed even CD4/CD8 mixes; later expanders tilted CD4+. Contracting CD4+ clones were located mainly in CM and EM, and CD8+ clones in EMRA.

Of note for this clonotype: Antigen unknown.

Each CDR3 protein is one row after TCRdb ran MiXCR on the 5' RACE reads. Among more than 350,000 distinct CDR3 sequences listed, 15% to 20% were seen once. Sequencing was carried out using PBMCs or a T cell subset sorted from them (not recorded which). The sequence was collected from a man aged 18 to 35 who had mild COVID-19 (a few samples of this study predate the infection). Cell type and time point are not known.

CDR3 region: CASGRTGASYGYTF. The CDR3 DNA reads as TGTGCTAGTGGCAGGACAGGGGCTAGCTATGGCTACACCTTC. V gene TRBV12-5 combines with J gene TRBJ1-2, with TRBD1 matching 9 bases. The germline CDR1 and CDR2 sequences are LGHNT and FRNRAP. V dropped 6 bases and J dropped 4; count of bases not matched to a gene: 6. The CDR3 extends over 14 amino acids.